This TCR beta chain was obtained from a study of cytomegalovirus exposure and HLA in healthy donors (dated by TCRdb to the late 2010s). Context from the whole study: According to an earlier analysis of around 600 of the donors, roughly 180 million T cells yielded 117 million unique TCR beta sequences and 276 Gb of sequence data. In a later genetic analysis, genome-wide SNP genotypes for about 55% of the roughly 670 donors were used, and that subset was treated as a discovery cohort. Of the roughly 400 genotyped donors, roughly 76% were placed in the genetic ancestry cluster associated with self-reported Caucasian donors. In an earlier analysis of 587 of the donors, high-throughput TCR beta sequencing was used to judge whether each TCR beta V gene segment behaved as functional or pseudogenic. All discovery cohort repertoires had been generated using a single sequencing platform. Roughly five DR-DQ haplotypes were handled as single units for association and clustering, since linkage in the cohort was strong. Rather than drawing on any new phenotypic data, the later analysis identified candidate immune exposures from TCR beta sequences and the way those sequences occurred across donors. A separate validation cohort of over a hundred different subjects was used in addition to the approximately 670-subject first cohort. The study profiled the T cell repertoires of fewer than 850 subjects by immunosequencing and related them to cytomegalovirus serostatus. Alongside the repertoire data, information on donor age, sex, ethnicity and CMV serostatus was compiled. In a later analysis, previously published TCR beta repertoires from 600 to 850 donors were re-analyzed and high-resolution HLA genotyping was added so that TCR occurrence patterns could be studied. HLA typing covered class I and class II loci at four-digit resolution. An early release that covered 500 to 800 HLA-typed donors contained 250 to 350 gigabases of sequencing data and approximately 85 million unique TCR sequences. Across some 400 genotyped donors of the cohort, an average of approximately 220,000 unique TCR beta nucleotide sequences per donor were sequenced, and roughly 20% of those sequences were non-productive. Typing coverage varied by locus: about 620-630 donors for A, B, C, DRB1 and DQB1; 522 for DQA1; about 590 for DPA1; 400 to 480 for DPB1. To predict cytomegalovirus infection status, the study brought together high-throughput TCR immunosequencing, statistical association of individual TCRs with disease status, and machine learning. The study was designed to test whether signatures of past pathogen exposure could be identified by cataloging public T cell receptors. Points the paper makes about the study in general: The 87-base-pair reads could not distinguish some IMGT-functional V segments, including TRBV6-2 and TRBV6-3, so those segments were excluded. CMV serostatus was the only immune exposure information available for the cohort. Because some donors lacked HLA typing at each locus, the association tests relied only on the typed subset. Sequencing depth was assumed to be roughly uniform across donors in the presence/absence analyses, though that assumption may not hold. A cluster of highly shared sequence variants was judged likely to represent a technical artifact of the sequencing pipeline. A further reported finding was that TCR beta sequences accurately predicted the HLA-A and HLA-B alleles for most subjects in the first cohort. Compared with the roughly 600-donor mean, donors in an Asian-associated ancestry cluster had fewer N-insertions in productive TCRs, according to a later genetic analysis. Linkage disequilibrium might explain the correlated functional status among segregating V segments, but an unknown experimental factor could not be excluded. Because counts were too low, roughly 17 rarely observed V segments, including chromosome 9 orphons, were left out of the earlier analysis of 500 to 750 of the donors. In an earlier analysis of roughly 500 of the donors, most TCR beta V segments appeared in productive rearrangements about 90% or about 30% of the time, broadly matching IMGT annotations. The classifier was reported to diagnose cytomegalovirus status with high specificity and sensitivity in both the original cohort and the validation cohort. Several of the top co-occurrence clusters appeared to be linked to parvovirus B19, influenza, CMV and Epstein-Barr virus, according to a later analysis. It was suggested by the authors that the approach could potentially be generalized to other disease states and immunological phenotypes. According to a later analysis, TCR association rates differed among HLA loci, with DRB1 alleles showing the most associated TCRs and HLA-C alleles showing the fewest. A total of around 150 TCR beta chains were listed by the study as associated with cytomegalovirus. Assigning TCR associations to individual alleles was difficult when HLA alleles, especially DR and DQ, strongly co-occurred. In a later analysis, most CMV-associated TCR beta chains were found to appear HLA-restricted, with HLA associations seemingly driven largely by CMV exposure. Compared with equally common non-associated chains, HLA-associated TCR beta chains in a later analysis were more clonally expanded and had lower generation probabilities. Specific HLA alleles were associated with 15,000 to 20,000 TCR beta sequences at a false discovery rate of 0.05 in a later analysis. Most TCR sequences were seen in very few donors, while some public TCRs were found in many individuals. A few of the identified cytomegalovirus-associated TCR beta chains were confirmed in vitro to be specific for cytomegalovirus antigens. A later genetic analysis associated a missense DCLRE1C variant with V-gene and J-gene trimming of TCR beta chains, and an independent cohort replicated the association. In this cohort, only TCR beta chains were sequenced, and detectable features were limited by the absence of alpha or paired-chain data.

V is clipped by 0 bases and J by 4 bases, and the sequence between their germline boundaries is 13 bases long. CDR1 is given as SGDLS and CDR2 as YYNGEE, both from the germline V gene. The CDR3 holds 16 amino acids from the cysteine to the phenylalanine. Only the CDR3 DNA stays, 48 bases, in frame from base 1. The cohort comprised 710 or so healthy bone marrow donors. Cohort members were all nominally healthy when sampled, although unrecorded immune exposures were likely present. The donor was CMV seronegative and was included in the group of 352 seronegative cohort members. A peripheral blood sample was collected from each donor, and TCR beta sequencing was performed on peripheral blood mononuclear cells. Genomic DNA was extracted from the blood cell samples with the Qiagen DNeasy Blood Extraction Kit. Library preparation was by the immunoSEQ multiplex PCR assay. For the multiplex PCR, a mixture combining 60 forward primers for TCR Vbeta segments and 13 reverse primers for TCR Jbeta segments was used. The CDR3 region of rearranged TCR beta genes was amplified from genomic DNA by a multiplex PCR assay. Amplified TCR beta libraries were sequenced as 87-base-pair reads on the Illumina HiSeq System. Turning to the authors' computational methods: In a later analysis, 80 million or so unique TCR beta chains were counted across the roughly 670 repertoires, and roughly 11 million of these chains were shared by at least two donors. A nearest-neighbor algorithm error-corrected the raw reads and collapsed the reads into unique sequences, merging closely related sequences to remove PCR and sequencing errors. V, D and J gene segments were assigned by aligning CDR3 sequences to IMGT reference sequences. Each retained sequence needed at least a six-nucleotide match to both a V gene segment and a J gene segment. A rearrangement counted as productive if the CDR3 had no stop codons and remained in frame with V and J, and every other rearrangement counted as non-productive. Following IMGT convention, CDR3 was defined as the stretch from the second conserved V-encoded cysteine to the conserved J-encoded phenylalanine. The earlier analysis of 500 to 750 of the donors excluded any sequence lacking an unambiguous match to a single V gene segment. In an earlier analysis of 450 to 750 of the donors, a V segment was called functional when productive rearrangements were above 56.7%, and segregating when the standard deviation between donors exceeded 5%. To diagnose cytomegalovirus status from the catalog of TCR beta chain sequences, a statistical classification framework was built. In a later analysis, TCR nucleotide sequences were compared against IMGT/GENE-DB human TR gene sequences so that V and J genes could be assigned. In a later analysis, CDR3 sequences and most-parsimonious VDJ recombination scenarios were assigned using the TCRdist pipeline. In a later analysis, each TCR beta chain was defined by its CDR3 amino acid sequence together with its V-gene family, and reads without a unique V-gene family were excluded. As a way to deal with suspected cross-contamination and a sequencing artifact, a later analysis dropped under 600 nucleotide sequences that were highly shared and had low generation probability. In a later analysis, a clonal expansion index for each public chain was calculated from normalized within-repertoire ranks of inferred template counts. In a later analysis, generation probabilities were computed with a VDJ recombination model fitted to out-of-frame rearrangements, and the resulting probabilities were checked against IGoR. A later analysis scored TCR-TCR, TCR-HLA and TCR-CMV co-occurrence with hypergeometric tests, applying a repertoire-size bias correction to TCR pairs. A later analysis estimated false discovery rates by permuting HLA or CMV assignments 20 times. A later analysis grouped co-occurring TCRs with DBSCAN, adding TCRdist sequence similarity when clustering within HLA-allele-positive subsets. Repertoires with fewer than 30,000 or more than 120,000 public chains, plus five repertoires with anomalous nucleotide sharing, were excluded from co-occurrence clustering. Held by TCRdb, this immuneACCESS table contains in-frame sequences only and omits some clones. Under half of the omission traces to an unresolved V gene where checked; the cause of the rest is unknown. V and J calls and clone size come straight from that table; D and trimming were deduced from the DNA. The sample profile shows roughly 200,000 clones; roughly 79% of them were found once. The ten largest clones add up to 1.9% of the sample.

This clone was counted between two and nine times. Its antigen remains unidentified. Base-call qualities are not available, and no considerably larger clone is one nucleotide away. The TCR comes from a man aged 25 to 40 in good health and CMV-seronegative. Material for sequencing was PBMCs. Recombination joined TRBV9 with TRBJ2-2; TRBD1 is possibly the D segment (6 matching bases). The DNA is as follows: TGTGCCAGCAGCGTAGCTTTTCCGACAGGCACCGGGGAGCTGTTTTTT. Translation gives CASSVAFPTGTGELFF.